What follows describes a single T cell receptor (beta chain). The source of the sample is a study of CD8 T cells in Susac syndrome. Looked up from germline, CDR1 is LNHDA and CDR2 is SQIVND (reference sequence). The CDR3 is 15 residues long. Trimming stripped 8 bases from V and 0 bases from J, with 14 bases between. The authors reverse transcribed roughly 0.45 to 1 ug RNA with random hexamers. TCRdb passed the immunoSEQ multiplex PCR reads through MiXCR, listing each CDR3 protein once. This sample yields about 300,000 distinct CDR3 sequences, of which 92% are seen a single time; about 0.063% belongs to the top ten.

This receptor was identified in a human donor with multiple sclerosis. The material sequenced was CD4+ T cells from PBMCs. V is TRBV19 and J is TRBJ2-1; TRBD2 is a possible D gene (7 bases). The CDR3 DNA is TGTGCCAGTCGGGGGGCCCGACGCTCCTACAATGAGCAGTTCTTC. It is translated as CASRGARRSYNEQFF.